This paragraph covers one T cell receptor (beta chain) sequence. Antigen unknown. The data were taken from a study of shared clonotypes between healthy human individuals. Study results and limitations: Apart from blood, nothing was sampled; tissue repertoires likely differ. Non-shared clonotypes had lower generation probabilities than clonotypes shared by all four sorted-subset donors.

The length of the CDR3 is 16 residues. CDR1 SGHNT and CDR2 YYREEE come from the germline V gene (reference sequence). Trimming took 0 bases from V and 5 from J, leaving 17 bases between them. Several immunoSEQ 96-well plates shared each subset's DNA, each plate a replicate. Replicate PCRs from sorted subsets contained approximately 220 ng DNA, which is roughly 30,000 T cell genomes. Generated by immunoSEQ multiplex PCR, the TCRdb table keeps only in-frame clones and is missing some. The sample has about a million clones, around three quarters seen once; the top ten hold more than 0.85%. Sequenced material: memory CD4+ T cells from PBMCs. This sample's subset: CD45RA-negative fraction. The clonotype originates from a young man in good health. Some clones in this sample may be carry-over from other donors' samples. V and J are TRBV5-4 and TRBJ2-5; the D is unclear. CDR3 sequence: CASSLGAVRTQETQYF. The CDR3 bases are TGTGCCAGCAGCTTGGGGGCTGTGCGGACCCAGGAGACCCAGTACTTC.